Presented here are 2 T cell receptor beta chains from one specimen sequenced in a study of tumor-infiltrating lymphocytes in glioblastoma multiforme. Multiple V-beta primers and a C-beta primer amplified TCRB from RNA. Each CDR3 protein gets one entry after TCRdb re-called the multiplex PCR reads with MiXCR. The sample lists under 15,000 distinct CDR3 sequences; around 60% were seen once. Sequences were obtained from brain tumor tissue. Receptor source: a male donor with glioblastoma.

This clonotype qualifies as medium-sized. The CDR3, as DNA: TGTGCCAGCAGCCAAGAAGATGCGGGAGGAATCAATGAGCAGTTCTTC. Translated, it gives CASSQEDAGGINEQFF. This chain joins TRBV4-2 and TRBJ2-1; 8 bases fit TRBD2. Germline V gene lookup returns CDR1 LGHNA and CDR2 YNFKEQ. The CDR3 contains 16 residues. The junction had 7 bases not matched to a gene; V was cut back by 0 bases and J by 6 bases.

This clonotype was recorded a few times. The V gene is TRBV29-1, the J gene TRBJ1-2; D gene unclear. Germline CDR1 and CDR2: SQVTM and ANQGSEA. CDR3 size: 12 residues. V shed 1 base and J shed 4 bases, with 7 bases lying between them. The CDR3 loop is CSVEGLGYGYTF. In DNA form, the CDR3 reads TGCAGCGTTGAAGGGCTGGGCTATGGCTACACCTTC.